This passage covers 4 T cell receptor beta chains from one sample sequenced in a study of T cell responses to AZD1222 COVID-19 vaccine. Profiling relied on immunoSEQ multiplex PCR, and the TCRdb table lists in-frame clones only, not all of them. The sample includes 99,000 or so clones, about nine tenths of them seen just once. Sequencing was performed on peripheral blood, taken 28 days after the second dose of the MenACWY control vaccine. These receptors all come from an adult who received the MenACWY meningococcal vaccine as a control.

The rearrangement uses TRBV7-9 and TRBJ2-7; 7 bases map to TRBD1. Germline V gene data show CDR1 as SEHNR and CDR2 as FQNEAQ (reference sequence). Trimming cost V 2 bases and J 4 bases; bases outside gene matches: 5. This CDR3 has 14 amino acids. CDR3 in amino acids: CASSLPGQRYEQYF. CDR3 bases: TGTGCCAGCAGCTTACCGGGACAGAGGTACGAGCAGTACTTC.

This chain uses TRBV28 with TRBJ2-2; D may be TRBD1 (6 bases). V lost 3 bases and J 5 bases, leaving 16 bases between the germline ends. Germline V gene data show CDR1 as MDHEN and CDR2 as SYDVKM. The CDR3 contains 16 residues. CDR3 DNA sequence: TGTGCCAGCAGTTTCAAACAGGGCCTGAGAACCGGGGAGCTGTTTTTT. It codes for CASSFKQGLRTGELFF.

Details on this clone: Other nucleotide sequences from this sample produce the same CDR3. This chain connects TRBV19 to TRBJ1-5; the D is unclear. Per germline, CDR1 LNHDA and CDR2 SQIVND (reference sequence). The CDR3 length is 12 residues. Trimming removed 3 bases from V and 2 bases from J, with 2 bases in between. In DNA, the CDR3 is TGTGCCAGTAGTATTGGCAATCAGCCCCAGCATTTT. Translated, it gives CASSIGNQPQHF.

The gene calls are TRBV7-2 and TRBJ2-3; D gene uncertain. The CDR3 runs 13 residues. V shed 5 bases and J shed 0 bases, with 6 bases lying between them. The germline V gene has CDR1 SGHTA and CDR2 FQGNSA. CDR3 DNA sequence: TGTGCCAGCAGCCCAGTAAGCACAGATACGCAGTATTTT. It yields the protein CASSPVSTDTQYF. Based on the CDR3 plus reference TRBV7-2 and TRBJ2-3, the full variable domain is GAGVSQSPSNKVTEKGKDVELRCDPISGHTALYWYRQSLGQGLEFLIYFQGNSAPDKSGLPSDRFSAERTGGSVSTLTIQRTQQEDSAVYLCASSPVSTDTQYFGPGTRLTVL.